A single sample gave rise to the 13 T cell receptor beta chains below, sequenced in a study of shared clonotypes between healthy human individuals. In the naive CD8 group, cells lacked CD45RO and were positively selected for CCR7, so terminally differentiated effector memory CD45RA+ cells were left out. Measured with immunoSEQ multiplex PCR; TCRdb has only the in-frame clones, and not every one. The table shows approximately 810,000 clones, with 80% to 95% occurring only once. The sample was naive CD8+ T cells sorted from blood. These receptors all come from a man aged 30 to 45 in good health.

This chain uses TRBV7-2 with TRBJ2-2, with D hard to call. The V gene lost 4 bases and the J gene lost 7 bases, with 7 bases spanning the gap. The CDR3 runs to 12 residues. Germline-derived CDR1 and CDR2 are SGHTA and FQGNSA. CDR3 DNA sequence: TGTGCCAGCAGCTCACCGGGCGGGGAGCTGTTTTTT. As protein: CASSSPGGELFF. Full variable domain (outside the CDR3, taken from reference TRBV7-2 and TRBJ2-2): GAGVSQSPSNKVTEKGKDVELRCDPISGHTALYWYRQSLGQGLEFLIYFQGNSAPDKSGLPSDRFSAERTGGSVSTLTIQRTQQEDSAVYLCASSSPGGELFFGEGSRLTVL.

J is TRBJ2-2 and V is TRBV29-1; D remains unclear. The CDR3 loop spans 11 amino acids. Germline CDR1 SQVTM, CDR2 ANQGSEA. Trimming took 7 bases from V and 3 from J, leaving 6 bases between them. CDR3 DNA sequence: TGCAGCGCTCTTGACACCGGGGAGCTGTTTTTT. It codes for CSALDTGELFF.

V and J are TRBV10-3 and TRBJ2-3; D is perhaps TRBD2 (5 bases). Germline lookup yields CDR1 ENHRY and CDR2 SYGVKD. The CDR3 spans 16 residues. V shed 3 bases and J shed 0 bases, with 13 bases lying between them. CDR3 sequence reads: CAISDRGTDSTDTQYF. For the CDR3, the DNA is TGTGCCATCAGTGATCGGGGAACAGATAGCACAGATACGCAGTATTTT.

CDR3 nucleotides: TGTGCCAGCAGCCCCACGGTGTCCTATGGCTACACCTTC. Protein sequence: CASSPTVSYGYTF. The chain has TRBV5-4 and TRBJ1-2; D unclear. Looked up from germline, CDR1 is SGHNT and CDR2 is YYREEE (reference sequence). Trimming left V 4 bases short and J 4 bases short, with 11 bases between. The CDR3 covers 13 residues.

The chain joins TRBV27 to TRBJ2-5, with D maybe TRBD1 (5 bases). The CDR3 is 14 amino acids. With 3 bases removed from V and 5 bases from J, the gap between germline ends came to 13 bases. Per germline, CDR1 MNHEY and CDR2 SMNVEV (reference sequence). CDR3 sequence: CASSFSGIGETQYF. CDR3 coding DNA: TGTGCCAGCAGTTTTTCAGGGATAGGGGAGACCCAGTACTTC.

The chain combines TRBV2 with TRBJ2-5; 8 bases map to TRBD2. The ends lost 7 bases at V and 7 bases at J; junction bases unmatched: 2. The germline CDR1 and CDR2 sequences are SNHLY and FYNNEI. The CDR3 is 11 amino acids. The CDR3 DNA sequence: TGTGCCAGCAATCGGGAGGGGACCCAGTACTTC. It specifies CASNREGTQYF.

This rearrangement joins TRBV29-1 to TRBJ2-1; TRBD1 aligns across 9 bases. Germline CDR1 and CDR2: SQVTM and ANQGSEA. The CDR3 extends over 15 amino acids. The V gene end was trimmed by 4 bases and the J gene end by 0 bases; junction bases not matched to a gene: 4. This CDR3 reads CSVVGQGSSYNEQFF. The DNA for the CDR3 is TGCAGCGTTGTGGGACAGGGAAGCTCCTACAATGAGCAGTTCTTC.

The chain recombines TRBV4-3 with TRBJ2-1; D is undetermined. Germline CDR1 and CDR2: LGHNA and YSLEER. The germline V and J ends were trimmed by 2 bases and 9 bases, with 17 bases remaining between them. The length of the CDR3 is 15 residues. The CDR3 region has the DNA TGCGCCAGCAGCCAATACTCCTCGACGGAGACTGAGCAGTTCTTC. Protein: CASSQYSSTETEQFF.

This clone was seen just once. CDR3: CASSLGVSSYEQYF. CDR3 DNA: TGTGCCAGCAGCCTAGGGGTTAGTTCCTACGAGCAGTACTTC. The rearrangement uses TRBV7-9 and TRBJ2-7, with D perhaps TRBD1 (5 bases). The CDR3 is 14 residues long. Trimming stripped 5 bases from V and 1 base from J, with 12 bases between. CDR1 and CDR2 (germline): SEHNR, FQNEAQ (reference sequence).

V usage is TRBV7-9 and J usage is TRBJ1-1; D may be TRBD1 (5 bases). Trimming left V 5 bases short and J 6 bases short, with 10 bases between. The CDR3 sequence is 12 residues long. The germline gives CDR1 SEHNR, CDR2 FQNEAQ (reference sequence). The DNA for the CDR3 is TGTGCCAGCAGCGCAGGGTACTCTGAAGCTTTCTTT. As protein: CASSAGYSEAFF.

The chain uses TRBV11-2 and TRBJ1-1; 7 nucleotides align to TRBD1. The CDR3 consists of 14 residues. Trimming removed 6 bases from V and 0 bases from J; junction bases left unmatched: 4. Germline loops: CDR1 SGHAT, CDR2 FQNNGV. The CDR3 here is CASRPGQMNTEAFF. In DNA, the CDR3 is TGTGCCAGCAGACCGGGACAGATGAACACTGAAGCTTTCTTT.

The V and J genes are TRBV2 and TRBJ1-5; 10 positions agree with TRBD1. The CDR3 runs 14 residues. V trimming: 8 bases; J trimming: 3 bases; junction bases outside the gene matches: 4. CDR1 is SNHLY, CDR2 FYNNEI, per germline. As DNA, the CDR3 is TGTGCCAGCCGGACAGGGGGTTTCAATCAGCCCCAGCATTTT. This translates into CASRTGGFNQPQHF.

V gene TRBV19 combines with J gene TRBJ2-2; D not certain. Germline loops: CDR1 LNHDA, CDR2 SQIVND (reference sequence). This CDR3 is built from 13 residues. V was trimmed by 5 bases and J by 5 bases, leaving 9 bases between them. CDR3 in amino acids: CASSPPYTGELFF. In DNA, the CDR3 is TGTGCCAGTAGTCCCCCCTATACCGGGGAGCTGTTTTTT.